Listed here is a single T cell receptor (beta chain). The entry originates in a study of blood T cell repertoires in COVID-19. Participants were aged about 18 to 100 years from roughly 26 US areas. The CDR3 runs 15 residues. In germline, CDR1 is KGHDR, CDR2 SFDVKD. Trimming cost V 8 bases and J 7 bases; bases outside gene matches: 10. Sequenced by immunoSEQ multiplex PCR; TCRdb stores in-frame clones only, minus some. The data contain about 210,000 clones, 80% to 85% of them seen just once; the ten biggest clones take up around 3.1%. This receptor was taken from a woman under 40 who had been exposed to COVID-19. The chain has TRBV24-1 and TRBJ1-6; 7 positions agree with TRBD1. The sequenced material came from PBMCs or T cells enriched from blood (not recorded which). The CDR3 DNA reads TGTGCCACCAACGACTCCGGGACAGAAAATTCACCCCTCCACTTT. Translated, it gives CATNDSGTENSPLHF.